In this sample, the clone carrying this T cell receptor (beta chain) turned up a few times. One end of the junction does not line up with germline, which may come from a read error. The CDR3 consists of 15 residues. Per germline, CDR1 MNHEY and CDR2 SMNVEV (reference sequence). The entry originates in a study of control samples from healthy donors and cancer patients. Profiling relied on immunoSEQ multiplex PCR, and the TCRdb table lists in-frame clones only, not all of them. This sample has fewer than 95,000 clones, with 91% found just once. Sequencing was done on a sample of blood. V and J are TRBV27 and TRBJ2-2; TRBD1 matches at 7 bases. The sequence was obtained from a man aged 25 to 40 in good health. In nucleotides, the CDR3 is TGTGCCAGCAGTTTATCGGGACAGAAACACCGGGGAGCTGTTTTT. Its protein is CASSLSGQKHRGAVF.